Following are 5 T cell receptor beta chains from one sample sequenced in a study of neurological immune-mediated disorders. TCRdb ran MiXCR on the 5' RACE reads and lists one entry per CDR3 protein. The table includes some 66,000 distinct CDR3 sequences, roughly 4.8% detected once. The sequencing input was PBMCs. The receptor set was obtained from a man aged 25 to 40 with multiple sclerosis.

Many counts were recorded for this clonotype. This chain connects TRBV15 to TRBJ2-2, with 9 bases fitting TRBD1. The trim removed 2 bases at V and 6 bases at J, leaving 7 bases unmatched. The germline V gene encodes CDR1 LNHNV and CDR2 YYDKDF (reference sequence). CDR3 length: 16 residues. CDR3 nucleotide sequence: TGTGCCACCAGCAGATCCACCGGGACAGGGTCCGGGGAGCTGTTTTTT. It yields the protein CATSRSTGTGSGELFF. Drawing the rest from reference TRBV15 and TRBJ2-2, the complete variable domain is DAMVIQNPRYQVTQFGKPVTLSCSQTLNHNVMYWYQQKSSQAPKLLFHYYDKDFNNEADTPDNFQSRRPNTSFCFLDIRSPGLGDTAMYLCATSRSTGTGSGELFFGEGSRLTVL.

Only a few counts were recorded for this clonotype. The rearrangement joins TRBV10-2 to TRBJ2-3; possible D gene TRBD1, 5 bases. This CDR3 is 15 amino acids long. Germline loops: CDR1 WSHSY, CDR2 SAAADI. Trimming pared 2 bases from V and 0 bases from J, leaving 9 bases between. This CDR3 is CASSEKGSSTDTQYF. The CDR3 DNA sequence: TGCGCCAGCAGTGAGAAGGGGTCGAGCACAGATACGCAGTATTTT.

At least ten counts were recorded for this clonotype. The junction and the germline gene differ at one end; a read error may be behind it. The gene calls are TRBV25-1 and TRBJ2-7, with 8 positions matching TRBD2. This CDR3 is built from 15 residues. The germline V gene encodes CDR1 MGHDK and CDR2 SYGVNS. CDR3 nucleotides: TGTGCCAGCGAATCCGGGGGGGTGGGGTCCTCCGAGCAGTACTTC. This codes for CASESGGVGSSEQYF.

This clonotype was detected ten times or more. The rearrangement links TRBV6-5 to TRBJ2-3; TRBD2 aligns across 8 bases. This CDR3 has 19 amino acids. Germline assignment: CDR1 MNHEY and CDR2 SVGAGI. The V segment lost 2 bases and the J segment 4 bases; nucleotides outside the gene matches: 17. DNA for the CDR3: TGTGCCAGCAGTTACCGCCGACCCATAGCGGGAAAGCGTCCAGATACGCAGTATTTT. Its protein is CASSYRRPIAGKRPDTQYF.

A remark on this clonotype: One end of the junction is discordant with germline, which a read error may explain. This chain links TRBV6-1 with TRBJ1-5, with D uncertain. Germline V gives CDR1 MNHNS, CDR2 SASEGT. There are 13 residues in the CDR3. The CDR3 DNA follows: TGTGCCAGCAGTGAAACAGACAATCAGCCCCAGAATTTT. Its protein is CASSETDNQPQNF.